Described below is a single TCR beta chain sequence and its context. Its matching antigen is unknown. A single base separates this from a much larger clone, so it may be a read error. The sample originates from a study of blood T cells in healthy people across ages. Primed by a sample-barcoded 5' primer and a J-beta primer mix, a second PCR proceeded for roughly 6 to 12 cycles. TCRdb recomputed calls from the 5' RACE reads with MiXCR, one row per CDR3 protein. This table has about 1,500,000 distinct CDR3 sequences, 28% appearing once. Germline V CDR1 and CDR2: LGHNA, YSLEER. The CDR3 is made up of 16 amino acids. Study conclusions and caveats: There was a strong correlation between TCR beta diversity and naive T cell percentage.

This sequence joins TRBV4-3 and TRBJ2-7, with 7 bases aligning to TRBD2. The J call may be faulty, since TRBJ2-5 better matches the DNA end. The sequenced sample was blood. The clonotype was recovered from a woman aged 30 to 39 in good health. Here the CDR3 DNA reads TGCGCCAGCAGCCAAGATTTGGCGGGAGATGGCGAGACCCAGTACTTC. It codes for CASSQDLAGDGETQYF.